This TCR beta chain was retrieved from a study of T cell repertoires in cytomegalovirus infection. Study context: Both a matching HLA type and CMV infection were indicated by public TCR beta signatures.

TCRdb reanalysed the reads using MiXCR and keeps one entry per CDR3 protein. Of roughly 500,000 distinct CDR3 sequences in the sample, approximately 10% were seen once. CDR3 size: 12 residues. V lost 3 bases to trimming and J lost 3 bases, with 7 bases between them. The germline CDR1 and CDR2 sequences are SGDLS and YYNGEE. Sequenced material: PBMCs. The chain is built from TRBV9 and TRBJ2-7; D is unresolved. This receptor was obtained from a human donor in good health (CMV status not recorded). Some clones in this sample may be carry-over from other donors' samples. CDR3 sequence reads: CASSAENYEQYF. Here the CDR3 DNA reads TGTGCCAGCAGCGCCGAGAACTACGAGCAGTACTTC.